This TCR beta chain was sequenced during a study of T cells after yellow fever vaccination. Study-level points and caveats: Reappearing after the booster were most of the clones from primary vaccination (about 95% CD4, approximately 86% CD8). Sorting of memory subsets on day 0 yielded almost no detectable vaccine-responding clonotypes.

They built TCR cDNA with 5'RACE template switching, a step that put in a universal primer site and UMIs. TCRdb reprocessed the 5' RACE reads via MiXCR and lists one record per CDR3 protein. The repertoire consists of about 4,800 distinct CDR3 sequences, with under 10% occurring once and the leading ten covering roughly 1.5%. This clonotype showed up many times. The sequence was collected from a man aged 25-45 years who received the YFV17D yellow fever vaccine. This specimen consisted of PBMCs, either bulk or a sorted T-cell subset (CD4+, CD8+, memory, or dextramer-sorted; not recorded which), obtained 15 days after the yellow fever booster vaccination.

Here the CDR3 DNA reads TGTGCCAGCAGCTTAGCGACACGAGCTTTCTTT. It encodes CASSLATRAFF. The genes are TRBV7-2 and TRBJ1-1; D remains ambiguous. V was trimmed by 0 bases and J by 10 bases, leaving 6 bases between them. Germline V lookup: CDR1 SGHTA, CDR2 FQGNSA. The CDR3 is 11 amino acids.